The 20 T cell receptor beta chains below all came from one sample that was sequenced in a study of shared clonotypes between healthy human individuals. Only in-frame clones appear in the TCRdb table, and some are missing; sequencing was by immunoSEQ multiplex PCR. The sample shows approximately 940,000 clones, approximately 76% of them seen only once. Sequencing was performed on memory CD4+ T cells sorted from blood. Subset given: CD45RA-negative fraction. The source of these receptors is a man younger than 35 in good health.

This clone has only one observation. The chain has TRBV11-2 and TRBJ2-2; perhaps TRBD2 as D (5 bases). Germline loops: CDR1 SGHAT, CDR2 FQNNGV. Trimming took off 6 bases at V and 7 bases at J, with 15 bases between the two ends. The length of the CDR3 is 14 residues. CDR3 in amino acids: CASSSNEGFGELFF. The CDR3 DNA sequence: TGTGCCAGCAGTTCAAACGAGGGATTCGGGGAGCTGTTTTTT.

This sequence joins TRBV5-5 and TRBJ2-7; TRBD1 matches at 9 bases. Germline loops: CDR1 SGHKS, CDR2 YYEKEE (reference sequence). The CDR3 runs 14 residues. V was clipped by 3 bases and J by 2 bases; unmatched bases: 3. This CDR3 is CASSWDRETYEQYF. CDR3 bases: TGTGCCAGCAGCTGGGACAGGGAAACCTACGAGCAGTACTTC.

The chain joins TRBV15 to TRBJ1-2; TRBD1 aligns across 9 bases. The CDR3 covers 15 residues. With 2 bases clipped from V and 6 bases from J, the junction kept 7 bases outside the gene matches. Germline V gene lookup returns CDR1 LNHNV and CDR2 YYDKDF (reference sequence). The CDR3 loop reads CATSRSPTGGDGYTF. CDR3 coding DNA: TGTGCCACCAGCAGAAGCCCTACAGGGGGCGATGGCTACACCTTC. The full variable domain, with the rest looked up from reference TRBV15 and TRBJ1-2, is DAMVIQNPRYQVTQFGKPVTLSCSQTLNHNVMYWYQQKSSQAPKLLFHYYDKDFNNEADTPDNFQSRRPNTSFCFLDIRSPGLGDTAMYLCATSRSPTGGDGYTFGSGTRLTVV.

The chain has TRBV21-1 and TRBJ2-6. TRBV21-1 is a recognized pseudogene. The CDR3 consists of 16 residues. CDR3 amino acids: CASSKKGRAGANVLTF. CDR3 nucleotides: TGTGCCAGCAGCAAAAAGGGAAGGGCTGGGGCCAACGTCCTGACTTTC.

The J gene is TRBJ2-5, the V gene TRBV19; TRBD2 matches 9 bases. The germline CDR1 and CDR2 sequences are LNHDA and SQIVND (reference sequence). J gave up 1 base and V 3 bases, and 0 bases lay outside the gene matches. This CDR3 contains 14 residues. CDR3: CASSISGSQETQYF. CDR3 DNA sequence: TGTGCCAGTAGTATTAGCGGGAGCCAAGAGACCCAGTACTTC.

This clone showed up just once. V usage is TRBV5-1 and J usage is TRBJ2-7; perhaps TRBD2 as D (6 bases). Germline lookup yields CDR1 SGHRS and CDR2 YFSETQ. V lost 2 bases and J lost 7, with 16 bases in between. The CDR3 consists of 14 residues. CDR3 loop: CASSLAGPTGEQYF. The CDR3 DNA follows: TGCGCCAGCAGCTTAGCGGGCCCCACGGGAGAGCAGTACTTC.

J is TRBJ1-6 and V is TRBV14; no firm D call. The length of the CDR3 is 15 residues. CDR1 and CDR2 from the germline V gene are SGHDN and FVKESK. V lost 2 bases and J 10 bases, leaving 15 bases between the germline ends. CDR3 bases: TGTGCCAGCAGCCAATTCATGGAGAAAGGATCACCCCTCCACTTT. Its protein product is CASSQFMEKGSPLHF.

The rearrangement links TRBV5-1 to TRBJ2-5; perhaps TRBD2 as D (9 bases). Germline CDR1 SGHRS, CDR2 YFSETQ. Trimming took off 2 bases at V and 5 bases at J, with 25 bases between the two ends. This CDR3 has 18 amino acids. DNA for the CDR3: TGCGCCAGCAGCTTAACAGGGGGGCTAGCGGGACCGCGGGAGACCCAGTACTTC. This encodes CASSLTGGLAGPRETQYF. Drawing the rest from reference TRBV5-1 and TRBJ2-5, the complete variable domain is KAGVTQTPRYLIKTRGQQVTLSCSPISGHRSVSWYQQTPGQGLQFLFEYFSETQRNKGNFPGRFSGRQFSNSRSEMNVSTLELGDSALYLCASSLTGGLAGPRETQYFGPGTRLLVL.

The chain uses TRBV11-2 and TRBJ2-7, with 8 nucleotides matching TRBD2. This CDR3 has 15 residues. Germline-derived CDR1 and CDR2 are SGHAT and FQNNGV. V dropped 3 bases and J dropped 1; count of bases not matched to a gene: 5. CDR3 sequence reads: CASSFQGLVSYEQYF. CDR3 DNA sequence: TGTGCCAGCAGCTTTCAGGGACTAGTTTCCTACGAGCAGTACTTC.

The sample holds a few counts of this clone. The chain uses TRBV4-2 and TRBJ2-3; 12 bases are shared with TRBD2. This CDR3 has 17 amino acids. Germline lookup yields CDR1 LGHNA and CDR2 YNFKEQ. The V gene end was trimmed by 1 base and the J gene end by 3 bases; junction bases not matched to a gene: 5. The CDR3 region is CASSQATSGSITDTQYF. The CDR3 nucleotides read TGTGCCAGCAGCCAAGCGACTAGCGGGAGCATTACAGATACGCAGTATTTT.

In this sample, this clone turned up a few times. V is TRBV10-3 and J is TRBJ2-5; D uncertain. Germline-derived CDR1 and CDR2 are ENHRY and SYGVKD. The CDR3 runs to 15 residues. V was trimmed by 3 bases and J by 5 bases, leaving 16 bases between them. CDR3 amino acids: CAISDDIVSQETQYF. DNA for the CDR3: TGTGCCATCAGTGACGATATCGTCTCACAGGAGACCCAGTACTTC.

J is TRBJ2-5 and V is TRBV5-4, with a possible D match to TRBD2 (6 bases). Per the germline V gene, CDR1 is SGHNT and CDR2 is YYREEE (reference sequence). CDR3 length equals 14 residues. V was clipped by 0 bases and J by 5 bases, with 11 bases between them. The CDR3 reads CASSLAGVGETQYF. The CDR3 nucleotides read TGTGCCAGCAGCTTGGCGGGGGTCGGGGAGACCCAGTACTTC. The full variable domain, its missing parts supplied by reference TRBV5-4 and TRBJ2-5, is ETGVTQSPTHLIKTRGQQVTLRCSSQSGHNTVSWYQQALGQGPQFIFQYYREEENGRGNFPPRFSGLQFPNYSSELNVNALELDDSALYLCASSLAGVGETQYFGPGTRLLVL.

The gene calls are TRBV30 and TRBJ2-4; D might be TRBD2 (5 bases). There are 16 residues in the CDR3. Germline lookup yields CDR1 GTSNPN and CDR2 SVGIG (reference sequence). V shed 0 bases and J shed 5 bases, with 17 bases lying between them. Written as DNA, the CDR3 is TGTGCCTGGAGTGTACGGAGGACTCTTAGCGAAAACATTCAGTACTTC. Its translation is CAWSVRRTLSENIQYF.

J is TRBJ2-2 and V is TRBV5-1, with 9 bases identical to TRBD1. Germline loops: CDR1 SGHRS, CDR2 YFSETQ. The V gene end was trimmed by 0 bases and the J gene end by 4 bases; junction bases not matched to a gene: 7. This CDR3 spans 17 amino acids. The CDR3 reads CASSLAGQGVVTGELFF. DNA for the CDR3: TGCGCCAGCAGCTTGGCGGGACAGGGTGTAGTCACCGGGGAGCTGTTTTTT.

As concerns this clone: A read error may be the cause here, since a much bigger clone is one base away. At the DNA level, this CDR3 is encoded by other sequences in the same sample as well. The chain recombines TRBV11-3 with TRBJ1-1; D ambiguous. The germline V gene encodes CDR1 SGHNT and CDR2 YENEEA. With 2 bases removed from V and 1 base from J, the gap between germline ends came to 5 bases. The length of the CDR3 is 13 residues. Written as DNA, the CDR3 is TGTGCCAGCAGCTTAAAACGGAACACTGAAGCTTTCTTT. Protein product: CASSLKRNTEAFF.

This chain links TRBV30 with TRBJ1-2; D is ambiguous. Per germline, CDR1 GTSNPN and CDR2 SVGIG (reference sequence). Trimming pared 4 bases from V and 8 bases from J, leaving 17 bases between. This CDR3 region has 13 residues. The CDR3 DNA sequence: TGTGCCTGGACCTTCCGGATCGAGGCGGGCTACACCTTC. Residues: CAWTFRIEAGYTF.

CDR3 loop: CASTRGYPGTDTQYF. CDR3 sequence (DNA): TGTGCCAGCACCCGGGGATATCCTGGCACAGATACGCAGTATTTT. The chain combines TRBV6-5 with TRBJ2-3, with D perhaps matching TRBD2 (5 bases). This CDR3 comprises 15 residues. V was shortened by 7 bases and J by 1 base, with 15 bases between the two germline ends. The germline gives CDR1 MNHEY, CDR2 SVGAGI.

The V call is TRBV6-1, the J call TRBJ1-1; D gene unclear. The V end lost 1 base, the J end lost 0 bases, and 6 bases lay between the germline ends. There are 14 residues in the CDR3. Germline values: CDR1 MNHNS, CDR2 SASEGT. CDR3 nucleotide sequence: TGTGCCAGCAGTGAAGGACACTTGAACACTGAAGCTTTCTTT. Residues: CASSEGHLNTEAFF.

This clone has at least ten counts. CDR3 DNA: TGCGCCAGGACAGGGAAACAAGAGACCCAGTACTTC. Protein sequence: CARTGKQETQYF. V and J are TRBV5-1 and TRBJ2-5, with 7 bases aligning to TRBD1. This CDR3 is 12 amino acids long. The germline gives CDR1 SGHRS, CDR2 YFSETQ. V lost 8 bases to trimming and J lost 2 bases; unmatched junction nucleotides: 3.

The rearrangement links TRBV9 to TRBJ1-3; 8 bases agree with TRBD1. Germline CDR1 is SGDLS and CDR2 is YYNGEE. The junction had 3 bases not matched to a gene; V was cut back by 1 base and J by 3 bases. CDR3 size: 15 residues. The DNA of the CDR3 is TGTGCCAGCAGCGTACAGGGGGCAGGTGGAAACACCATATATTTT. Its protein is CASSVQGAGGNTIYF. The whole variable domain, filled in from reference TRBV9 and TRBJ1-3, reads DSGVTQTPKHLITATGQRVTLRCSPRSGDLSVYWYQQSLDQGLQFLIQYYNGEERAKGNILERFSAQQFPDLHSELNLSSLELGDSALYFCASSVQGAGGNTIYFGEGSWLTVV.